One and the same sample provided the 21 T cell receptor beta chains below, sequenced in a study of blood T cell repertoires in COVID-19. Some clones are missing from TCRdb's copy, which holds only in-frame ones; the method was immunoSEQ multiplex PCR. The sample has roughly 200,000 clones, 87% seen once. The sequencing input was peripheral blood. The receptors stem from a man aged 60 to 75 with active or convalescent COVID-19.

V and J are TRBV15 and TRBJ2-2; unclear D gene. The CDR3 spans 16 residues. Trimming took 0 bases from V and 4 from J, leaving 12 bases between them. In germline, CDR1 is LNHNV, CDR2 YYDKDF (reference sequence). The CDR3 coding sequence is TGTGCCACCAGCAGAGATGGCACATACCCCACCGGGGAGCTGTTTTTT. This gives the protein CATSRDGTYPTGELFF. Filled out from reference TRBV15 and TRBJ2-2, the complete variable domain reads DAMVIQNPRYQVTQFGKPVTLSCSQTLNHNVMYWYQQKSSQAPKLLFHYYDKDFNNEADTPDNFQSRRPNTSFCFLDIRSPGLGDTAMYLCATSRDGTYPTGELFFGEGSRLTVL.

In the case of this clone: Other DNA variants within this sample encode the same CDR3. The CDR3: CASSVAGETQYF. The DNA of the CDR3 is TGTGCCAGCAGCGTAGCAGGAGAGACCCAGTACTTC. The V call is TRBV9, the J call TRBJ2-5, with D unresolved. The germline gives CDR1 SGDLS, CDR2 YYNGEE. The CDR3 loop spans 12 amino acids. V shed 0 bases and J shed 4 bases, with 4 bases lying between them.

The chain links TRBV2 to TRBJ2-7, with D possibly being TRBD1 (5 bases). V lost 6 bases and J lost 8, with 20 bases in between. Germline-derived CDR1 and CDR2 are SNHLY and FYNNEI. This CDR3 contains 14 residues. CDR3 protein: CASRARGEVVQQYF. Here the CDR3 DNA reads TGTGCCAGCAGAGCAAGGGGTGAAGTGGTGCAGCAGTACTTC.

The chain combines TRBV18 with TRBJ2-7; 8 bases are a match to TRBD1. CDR1 and CDR2 (germline): KGHSH, LQKENI. The CDR3 consists of 14 residues. Trimming took 4 bases from V and 5 from J; bases not matched to a gene: 7. CDR3 in amino acids: CASSLSAQGDEQYF. The CDR3 nucleotides are TGTGCCAGCTCACTCTCGGCACAGGGGGACGAGCAGTACTTC.

This chain connects TRBV7-2 to TRBJ1-3, with unresolved D. CDR3 length: 14 amino acids. CDR1 is SGHTA and CDR2 is FQGNSA in the germline V gene. V was shortened by 5 bases and J by 1 base, with 9 bases between the two germline ends. The CDR3 sequence: CASSRRLSGNTIYF. CDR3 in DNA: TGTGCCAGCAGCCGCAGACTATCTGGAAACACCATATATTTT.

This rearrangement joins TRBV9 to TRBJ1-6; 8 bases map to TRBD1. V lost 3 bases and J lost 8; bases outside the gene matches: 7. CDR3 length: 15 residues. Germline V lookup: CDR1 SGDLS, CDR2 YYNGEE. CDR3 amino acids: CASSAPSGQDSPLHF. The DNA for the CDR3 is TGTGCCAGCAGCGCGCCCTCGGGACAGGATTCACCCCTCCACTTT.

The chain uses TRBV7-3 and TRBJ1-1, with a possible D match to TRBD1 (6 bases). This CDR3 has 13 amino acids. Germline CDR1 SGHTA, CDR2 FQGTGA. With 5 bases removed from V and 4 bases from J, the gap between germline ends came to 11 bases. CDR3 nucleotides: TGTGCCAGCAGCAAGCAGGGGTCCACTGAAGCTTTCTTT. This sequence encodes CASSKQGSTEAFF.

The chain couples TRBV3-1 (or the pseudogene TRBV3-2) to TRBJ2-3, with TRBD2 identical over 8 bases. Germline-derived CDR1 and CDR2 are LGHDT and YNNKEL (reference sequence). V trimming: 0 bases; J trimming: 6 bases; junction bases outside the gene matches: 8. This CDR3 has 16 residues. The CDR3 DNA reads as TGTGCCAGCAGCCAAGAGTGGGCGGGGGGTAAGGATACGCAGTATTTT. Protein: CASSQEWAGGKDTQYF.

This sequence joins TRBV18 and TRBJ2-1; D is possibly TRBD1 (5 bases). Germline V CDR1 and CDR2: KGHSH, LQKENI. The CDR3 runs to 14 residues. V lost 2 bases, J lost 6 bases, and 11 bases lay in between. The CDR3 DNA is TGTGCCAGCTCACCAGCATCTAGGGGCAATGAGCAGTTCTTC. It encodes CASSPASRGNEQFF.

The chain employs TRBV2 and TRBJ1-5, with D hard to call. Germline CDR1 is SNHLY and CDR2 is FYNNEI. The CDR3 spans 15 residues. The V gene lost 1 base and the J gene lost 5 bases, with 12 bases spanning the gap. For the CDR3, the DNA is TGTGCCAGCAGTGAAGGGTGGGCGGAGGATCAGCCCCAGCATTTT. As protein: CASSEGWAEDQPQHF. The full variable domain, with the rest looked up from reference TRBV2 and TRBJ1-5, is EPEVTQTPSHQVTQMGQEVILRCVPISNHLYFYWYRQILGQKVEFLVSFYNNEISEKSEIFDDQFSVERPDGSNFTLKIRSTKLEDSAMYFCASSEGWAEDQPQHFGDGTRLSIL.

The genes are TRBV29-1 and TRBJ1-2, with 9 bases identical to TRBD1. J gave up 3 bases and V 0 bases, and 5 bases lay outside the gene matches. Germline V lookup: CDR1 SQVTM, CDR2 ANQGSEA. The CDR3 length is 15 residues. CDR3 sequence: CSVEDQDRGDYGYTF. The DNA of the CDR3 is TGCAGCGTTGAAGATCAGGACAGGGGTGACTATGGCTACACCTTC.

V gene TRBV3-1 (or the pseudogene TRBV3-2) combines with J gene TRBJ2-7, with a possible D match to TRBD2 (5 bases). CDR3 length equals 12 residues. The ends were cut back, 4 bases at V and 3 bases at J, with 7 bases in the middle. Germline CDR1 is LGHDT and CDR2 is YNNKEL (reference sequence). This CDR3 is CASSPSGYEQYF. The CDR3 DNA reads TGTGCCAGCAGCCCCAGCGGCTACGAGCAGTACTTC.

The chain joins TRBV6-4 to TRBJ2-3; D may be TRBD1 (6 bases). Trimming removed 3 bases from V and 4 bases from J, with 8 bases in between. The germline V gene has CDR1 MRHNA and CDR2 SNTAGT. The CDR3 runs to 13 residues. The CDR3, as DNA: TGTGCCAGCAGTGATGAGGGGGCAGATACGCAGTATTTT. Translating gives CASSDEGADTQYF.

The chain carries TRBV2 and TRBJ1-5; 9 nucleotides line up with TRBD1. CDR1 SNHLY and CDR2 FYNNEI come from the germline V gene. The CDR3 is 15 amino acids. With V trimmed by 6 bases and J by 1 base, 4 bases remained unmatched. DNA for the CDR3: TGTGCCAGCAGAACAGGGGGCCAAAGCAATCAGCCCCAGCATTTT. Protein product: CASRTGGQSNQPQHF. Combining the CDR3 with reference TRBV2 and TRBJ1-5 gives the whole variable domain EPEVTQTPSHQVTQMGQEVILRCVPISNHLYFYWYRQILGQKVEFLVSFYNNEISEKSEIFDDQFSVERPDGSNFTLKIRSTKLEDSAMYFCASRTGGQSNQPQHFGDGTRLSIL.

This clone appeared a single time. The rearrangement uses TRBV30 and TRBJ1-1; D remains unclear. V lost 4 bases and J lost 3, with 6 bases in between. Germline CDR1 is GTSNPN and CDR2 is SVGIG (reference sequence). CDR3 length: 11 amino acids. In DNA form, the CDR3 reads TGTGCCTGGACCCTCGACACTGAAGCTTTCTTT. It specifies CAWTLDTEAFF.

The gene calls are TRBV6-5 and TRBJ2-7, with a tentative D call TRBD2 (5 bases). V lost 3 bases to trimming and J lost 7 bases, with 10 bases between them. Germline CDR1 reads MNHEY; CDR2 reads SVGAGI. The CDR3 spans 12 residues. The CDR3: CASSYRGSEQYF. CDR3 coding DNA: TGTGCCAGCAGTTATCGGGGATCTGAGCAGTACTTC.

The gene calls are TRBV14 and TRBJ1-1, with no clear D. Germline V gene data show CDR1 as SGHDN and CDR2 as FVKESK. The CDR3 is made up of 15 amino acids. Between the trimmed V and J ends, which lost 1 base and 4 bases, there was a span of 13 bases. CDR3 sequence (DNA): TGTGCCAGCAGCCAAGCTGGTGGGGAGCTCACTGAAGCTTTCTTT. Protein product: CASSQAGGELTEAFF.

The V and J genes are TRBV7-2 and TRBJ1-5; 11 nucleotides agree with TRBD1. V shed 2 bases and J 5 bases; nucleotides not matched to a gene: 2. This CDR3 region has 15 residues. Germline lookup yields CDR1 SGHTA and CDR2 FQGNSA. The DNA for the CDR3 is TGTGCCAGCAGCTTAAGGACAGGGGGCGATCAGCCCCAGCATTTT. Translated, it gives CASSLRTGGDQPQHF.

There are a few counts of this clone. The chain employs TRBV5-1 and TRBJ2-2; no clear D. V was trimmed by 1 base and J by 0 bases, leaving 7 bases between them. Germline V gene sequence: CDR1 SGHRS, CDR2 YFSETQ. There are 15 residues in the CDR3. The DNA of the CDR3 is TGCGCCAGCAGCTTGAGCCTTTCGAACACCGGGGAGCTGTTTTTT. Residues: CASSLSLSNTGELFF.

The genes are TRBV15 and TRBJ1-4, with D uncertain. The V end lost 0 bases, the J end lost 8 bases, and 7 bases lay between the germline ends. In germline, CDR1 is LNHNV, CDR2 YYDKDF (reference sequence). CDR3 length: 13 residues. The CDR3 here is CATSRDRREKLFF. As DNA, the CDR3 is TGTGCCACCAGCAGAGATCGGAGGGAAAAACTGTTTTTT.

The chain joins TRBV2 to TRBJ2-6; possibly TRBD2 for D (6 bases). This CDR3 spans 16 amino acids. Germline V gives CDR1 SNHLY, CDR2 FYNNEI. The germline V and J ends were trimmed by 3 bases and 7 bases, with 16 bases remaining between them. The DNA of the CDR3 is TGTGCCAGCAGTGAGCGGGGCGGAGAATCAGCCAACGTCCTGACTTTC. This codes for CASSERGGESANVLTF. The entire variable domain, with the rest obtained from reference TRBV2 and TRBJ2-6, is as follows: EPEVTQTPSHQVTQMGQEVILRCVPISNHLYFYWYRQILGQKVEFLVSFYNNEISEKSEIFDDQFSVERPDGSNFTLKIRSTKLEDSAMYFCASSERGGESANVLTFGAGSRLTVL.